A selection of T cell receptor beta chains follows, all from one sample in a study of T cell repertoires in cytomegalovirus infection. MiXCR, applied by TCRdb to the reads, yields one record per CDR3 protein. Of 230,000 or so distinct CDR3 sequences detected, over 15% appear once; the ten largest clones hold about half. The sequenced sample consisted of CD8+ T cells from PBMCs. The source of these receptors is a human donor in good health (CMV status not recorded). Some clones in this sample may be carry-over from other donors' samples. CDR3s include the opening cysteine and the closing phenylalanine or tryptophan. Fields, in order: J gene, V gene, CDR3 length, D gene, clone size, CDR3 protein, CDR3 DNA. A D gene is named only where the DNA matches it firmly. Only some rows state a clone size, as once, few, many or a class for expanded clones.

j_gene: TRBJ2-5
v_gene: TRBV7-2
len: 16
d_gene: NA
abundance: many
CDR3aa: CASSLGTARLQETQYF
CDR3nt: TGTGCCAGCAGCCTCGGGACCGCCCGACTCCAAGAGACCCAGTACTTC

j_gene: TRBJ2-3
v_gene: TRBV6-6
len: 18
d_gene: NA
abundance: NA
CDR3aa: CASSYTKGGGAFTDTQYF
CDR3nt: TGTGCCAGCAGTTACACCAAGGGGGGGGGGGCTTTCACAGATACGCAGTATTTT

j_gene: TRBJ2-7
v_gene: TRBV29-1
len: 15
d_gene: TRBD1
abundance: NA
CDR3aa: CSVEGRPGQGYEQYF
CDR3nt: TGCAGCGTTGAAGGCCGGCCGGGACAGGGCTACGAGCAGTACTTC

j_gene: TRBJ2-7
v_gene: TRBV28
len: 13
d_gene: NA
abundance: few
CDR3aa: CASSERSVSEQYF
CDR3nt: TGTGCCAGCAGTGAACGGTCCGTGAGCGAGCAGTACTTC

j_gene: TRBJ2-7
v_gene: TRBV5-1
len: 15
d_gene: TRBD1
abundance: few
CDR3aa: CANSDREHTPYEQYF
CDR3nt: TGCGCCAACTCGGACAGGGAACACACACCGTACGAGCAGTACTTC

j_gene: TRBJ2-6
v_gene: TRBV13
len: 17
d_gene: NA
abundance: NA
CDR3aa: CASSLGGDSSGANVLTF
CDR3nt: TGTGCCAGCAGCTTAGGGGGCGATAGCTCTGGGGCCAACGTCCTGACTTTC

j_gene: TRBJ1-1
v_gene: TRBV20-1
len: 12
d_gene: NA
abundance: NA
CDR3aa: CSARLSGTEAFF
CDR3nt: TGCAGTGCTAGGTTAAGTGGAACTGAAGCTTTCTTT

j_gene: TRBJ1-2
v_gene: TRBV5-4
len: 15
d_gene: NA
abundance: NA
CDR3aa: CASRLEFGQTYGYTF
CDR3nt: TGTGCCAGCAGGCTTGAATTCGGACAGACCTATGGCTACACCTTC

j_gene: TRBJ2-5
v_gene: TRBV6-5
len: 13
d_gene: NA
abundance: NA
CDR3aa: CASSFLMEETQYF
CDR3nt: TGTGCCAGCAGCTTTCTTATGGAGGAGACCCAGTACTTC

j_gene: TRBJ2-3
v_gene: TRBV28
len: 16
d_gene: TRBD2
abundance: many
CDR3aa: CASSKSSGESTDTQYF
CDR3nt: TGTGCCAGCAGTAAGTCGAGCGGGGAGAGCACAGATACGCAGTATTTT

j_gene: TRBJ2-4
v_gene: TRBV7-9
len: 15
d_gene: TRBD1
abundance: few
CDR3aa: CASSSNRGPRNIQYF
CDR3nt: TGTGCCAGCAGCTCCAACAGGGGGCCTCGAAACATTCAGTACTTC

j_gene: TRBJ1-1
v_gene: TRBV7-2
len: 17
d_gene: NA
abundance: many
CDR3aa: CASSLEVGGRGNTEAFF
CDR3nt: TGTGCCAGCAGCTTAGAAGTCGGTGGCAGGGGTAACACTGAAGCTTTCTTT

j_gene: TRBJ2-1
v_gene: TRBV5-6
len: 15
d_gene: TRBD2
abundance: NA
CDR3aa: CASSLSAGGYNEQFF
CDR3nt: TGTGCCAGCAGCTTGTCAGCGGGGGGATACAATGAGCAGTTCTTC

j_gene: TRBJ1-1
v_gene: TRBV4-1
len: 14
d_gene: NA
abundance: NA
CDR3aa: CASSQDQGMRGAFF
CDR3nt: TGCGCCAGCAGCCAAGATCAGGGGATGAGAGGAGCTTTCTTT

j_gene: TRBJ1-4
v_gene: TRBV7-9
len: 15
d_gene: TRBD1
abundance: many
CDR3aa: CASSPSGTGREKLFF
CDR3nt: TGTGCCAGCAGCCCATCCGGGACAGGAAGGGAAAAACTGTTTTTT

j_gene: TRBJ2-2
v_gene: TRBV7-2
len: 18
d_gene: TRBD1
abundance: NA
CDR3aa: CASSLGYVTGGDTGELFF
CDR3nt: TGTGCCAGCAGCTTAGGCTATGTGACAGGGGGCGACACCGGGGAGCTGTTTTTT

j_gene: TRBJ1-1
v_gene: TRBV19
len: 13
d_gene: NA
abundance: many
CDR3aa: CASSIGQPTEAFF
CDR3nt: TGTGCCAGTAGTATCGGACAGCCCACTGAAGCTTTCTTT

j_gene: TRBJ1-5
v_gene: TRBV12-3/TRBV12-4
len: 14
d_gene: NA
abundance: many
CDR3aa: CASSSSFEGQPQHF
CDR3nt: TGTGCCAGCAGTTCCTCCTTTGAGGGTCAGCCCCAGCATTTT

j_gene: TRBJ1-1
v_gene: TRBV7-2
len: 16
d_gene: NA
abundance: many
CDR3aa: CASSLGAGFSRTEAFF
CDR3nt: TGTGCCAGCAGCTTAGGGGCAGGGTTTTCGCGCACTGAAGCTTTCTTT

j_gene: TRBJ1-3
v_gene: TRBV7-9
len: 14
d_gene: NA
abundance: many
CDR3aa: CASNGIDSGNTIYF
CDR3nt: TGTGCCAGCAACGGGATCGACTCTGGAAACACCATATATTTT

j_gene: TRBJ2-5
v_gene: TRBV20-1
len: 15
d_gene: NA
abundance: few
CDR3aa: CSARDVEAGAETQYF
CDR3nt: TGCAGTGCTAGAGATGTTGAGGCGGGGGCGGAGACCCAGTACTTC

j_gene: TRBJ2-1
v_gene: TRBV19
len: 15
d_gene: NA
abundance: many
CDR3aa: CASSTEGSSYNEQFF
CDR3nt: TGTGCCAGTAGCACGGAGGGGAGCTCCTACAATGAGCAGTTCTTC

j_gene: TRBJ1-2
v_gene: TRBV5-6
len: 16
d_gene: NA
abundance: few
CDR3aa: CASTTEGTAYLYGYTF
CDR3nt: TGTGCCAGCACCACGGAGGGGACCGCTTATCTCTATGGCTACACCTTC

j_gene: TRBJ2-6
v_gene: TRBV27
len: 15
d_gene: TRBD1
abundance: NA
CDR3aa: CASSITGAGANVLTF
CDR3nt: TGTGCCAGCAGTATTACAGGGGCTGGGGCCAACGTCCTGACTTTC

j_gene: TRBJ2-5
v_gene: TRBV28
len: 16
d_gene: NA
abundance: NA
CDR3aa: CASSLVWELSQETQYF
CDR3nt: TGTGCCAGCAGTTTAGTGTGGGAACTTTCCCAAGAGACCCAGTACTTC

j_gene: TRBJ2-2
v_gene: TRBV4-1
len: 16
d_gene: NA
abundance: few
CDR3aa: CASSQAYSGATGELFF
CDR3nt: TGCGCCAGCAGCCAAGCGTACAGCGGAGCCACCGGGGAGCTGTTTTTT

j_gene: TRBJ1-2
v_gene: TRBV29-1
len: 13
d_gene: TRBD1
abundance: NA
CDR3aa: CSVTSTGDYGYTF
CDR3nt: TGCAGCGTTACTTCAACAGGGGATTATGGCTACACCTTC

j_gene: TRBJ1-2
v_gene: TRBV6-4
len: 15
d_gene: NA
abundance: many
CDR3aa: CASSDSADTDYGYTF
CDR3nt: TGTGCCAGCAGTGACTCGGCAGACACGGACTATGGCTACACCTTC

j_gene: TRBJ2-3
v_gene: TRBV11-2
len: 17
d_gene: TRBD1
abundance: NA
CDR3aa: CASSPEGGRVPQDTQYF
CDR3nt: TGTGCCAGCAGCCCAGAAGGGGGCCGTGTCCCTCAAGATACGCAGTATTTT